The source of this T cell receptor (beta chain) is a study of shared clonotypes between healthy human individuals. This CDR3 is 15 amino acids long. V shed 3 bases and J 4 bases; nucleotides not matched to a gene: 6. Germline V lookup: CDR1 MNHNY, CDR2 SVGAGI (reference sequence). Produced via immunoSEQ multiplex PCR; TCRdb's table is partial and in-frame only. Seen here are hundreds of thousands of clones, roughly 97% observed once, and the top ten hold approximately 0.057%. Sequencing used naive CD4+ T cells sorted from blood. Noted subset: CD45RA+ positively selected. V gene TRBV6-6 combines with J gene TRBJ2-7, with TRBD2 matching over 10 bases. This receptor was taken from a woman under 40 in good health. CDR3 bases: TGTGCCAGCAGTTATCGGCTAGCGGGAGAGTACGAGCAGTACTTC. Amino acids: CASSYRLAGEYEQYF.